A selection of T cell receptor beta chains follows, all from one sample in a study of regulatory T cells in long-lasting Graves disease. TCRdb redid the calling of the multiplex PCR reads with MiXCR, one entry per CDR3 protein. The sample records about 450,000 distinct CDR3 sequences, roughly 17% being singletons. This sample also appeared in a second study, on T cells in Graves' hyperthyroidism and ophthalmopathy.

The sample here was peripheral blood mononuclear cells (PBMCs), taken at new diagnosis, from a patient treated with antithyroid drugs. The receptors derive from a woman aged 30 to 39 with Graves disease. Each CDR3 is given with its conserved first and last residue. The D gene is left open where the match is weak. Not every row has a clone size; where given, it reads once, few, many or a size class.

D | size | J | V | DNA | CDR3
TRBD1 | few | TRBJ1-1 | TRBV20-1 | TGCAGTGCCGGGACAGGGATTAGCACTGAAGCTTTCTTT | CSAGTGISTEAFF
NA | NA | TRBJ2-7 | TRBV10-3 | TGTGCCATCAGTGAGCCCCAAAGTTATGCCTACGAGCAGTACTTC | CAISEPQSYAYEQYF
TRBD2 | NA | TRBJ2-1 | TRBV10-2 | TGCGCCAGCAGCGTTAGCGGGATATGGGTCTATGAGCAGTTCTTC | CASSVSGIWVYEQFF
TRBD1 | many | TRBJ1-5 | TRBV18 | TGTGCCAGCTCACTTTACCCGGGACAGGGTATCGATCAGCCCCAGCATTTT | CASSLYPGQGIDQPQHF
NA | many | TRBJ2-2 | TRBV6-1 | TGTGCCAGCAGTGAGAACCCGGGGGCAGGAGCGAACACCGGGGAGCTGTTTTTT | CASSENPGAGANTGELFF
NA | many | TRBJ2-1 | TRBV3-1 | TGTGCCAGCAGGCACAATGAGCAGTTCTTC | CASRHNEQFF
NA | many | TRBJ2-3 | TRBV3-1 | TGTGCCAGCACCCCTCAAGGGGGTTCTACAAAGCAGTATTTT | CASTPQGGSTKQYF
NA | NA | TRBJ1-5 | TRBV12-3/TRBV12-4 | TGTGCCAGCAGCCCGGGACATTCTGCCTCAGGTTATCAGCCCCAGCATTTT | CASSPGHSASGYQPQHF
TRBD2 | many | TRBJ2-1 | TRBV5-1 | TGTGCCAGCACCCGGGGGGACAATGAGCAGTTCTTC | CASTRGDNEQFF
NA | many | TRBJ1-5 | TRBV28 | TGTGCCAGCAGTTTCATTAGTCAGCCCCAGCATTTT | CASSFISQPQHF
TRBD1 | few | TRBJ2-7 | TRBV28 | TGTGCCAGCAGCCGTCCGGGACAGGGTTGCGAGCAGTACTTC | CASSRPGQGCEQYF
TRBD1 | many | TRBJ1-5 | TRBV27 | TGTGCCAGCAGCCTCGGACAGGGACGGTTTGGGTATCAGCCCCAGCATTTT | CASSLGQGRFGYQPQHF
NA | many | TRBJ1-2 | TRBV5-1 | TGCGCCAGCAGCCAGGGGTCCAGGGTAAACTATGGCTACACCTTC | CASSQGSRVNYGYTF
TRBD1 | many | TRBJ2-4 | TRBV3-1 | TGTGCCAGCAGCCCCACTATCGACAGGGCCGGCATTCAGTACTTC | CASSPTIDRAGIQYF
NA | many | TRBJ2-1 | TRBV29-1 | TGCAGCGCCGAGAGGTCGTCTGGGCGGAACAATGAGCAGTTCTTC | CSAERSSGRNNEQFF
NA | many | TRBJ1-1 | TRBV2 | TGTGCCAGCATCGGGGAATATGGGATACAGAACACTGAAGCTTTCTTT | CASIGEYGIQNTEAFF
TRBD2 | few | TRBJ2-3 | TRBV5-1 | TGCGCCAGCAGCTGGACTAGCGGGTACGGAGATACGCAGTATTTT | CASSWTSGYGDTQYF
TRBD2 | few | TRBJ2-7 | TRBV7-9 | TGTGCCAGCAGTACCAGTACCGGGACTAGCTACGAGCAGTACTTC | CASSTSTGTSYEQYF
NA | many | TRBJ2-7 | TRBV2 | TGTGCCAGCAGTGAAGCGTATGAGGGGGGAAAGGGCGAGCAGTACTTC | CASSEAYEGGKGEQYF
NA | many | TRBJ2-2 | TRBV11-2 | TGTGCCAGCAGCTGGGGGGGCCCGAACACCGGGGAGCTGTTTTTT | CASSWGGPNTGELFF
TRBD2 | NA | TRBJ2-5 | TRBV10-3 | TGTGCCATCAGTGGGCCTAGCGGGAGACACCAAGAGACCCAGTACTTC | CAISGPSGRHQETQYF
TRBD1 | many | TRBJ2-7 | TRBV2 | TGTGCCAGCAGCGGGTCAGGGACAGTCTTCTCCTACGAGCAGTACTTC | CASSGSGTVFSYEQYF
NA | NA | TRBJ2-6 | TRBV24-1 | TGTGCCACCAGTGGTGGGCCCACTGGGGCCAACGTCCTGACTTTC | CATSGGPTGANVLTF
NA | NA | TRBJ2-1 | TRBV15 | TGTGCCACCAGCAGAGATTACGGGACGGGAGTTCTGAACAATGAGCAGTTCTTC | CATSRDYGTGVLNNEQFF
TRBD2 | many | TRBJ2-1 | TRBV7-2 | TGTGCCAGCAGCGGTGGGCGGGAGAGCTCCTACAATGAGCAGTTCTTC | CASSGGRESSYNEQFF
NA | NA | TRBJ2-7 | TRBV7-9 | TGTGCCAGCAGCCCTATCGGGTCTCTAACCTACGAGCAGTACTTC | CASSPIGSLTYEQYF
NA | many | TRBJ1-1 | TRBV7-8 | TGTGCCAGCAGCTACAGGGAGAACACTGAAGCTTTCTTT | CASSYRENTEAFF
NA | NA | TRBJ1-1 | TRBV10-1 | TGCGCCAGCAAAAGGCGCATGAACACTGAAGCTTTCTTT | CASKRRMNTEAFF
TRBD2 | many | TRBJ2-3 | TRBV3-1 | TGTGCCAGCAGCCTCGGACTAGCGGGAGGGCCGGCAGATACGCAGTATTTT | CASSLGLAGGPADTQYF
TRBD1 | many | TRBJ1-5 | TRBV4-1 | TGCGCCAGCAGCCAACTCCCAAACAGGGGGCTTATACGTCAGCCCCAGCATTTT | CASSQLPNRGLIRQPQHF